The rows below give T cell receptor beta chains drawn from one sample of a study of blood T cell repertoires in COVID-19. Only in-frame clones appear in the TCRdb table, and some are missing; sequencing was by immunoSEQ multiplex PCR. Of fewer than 200,000 clones in the sample, 70% to 85% were seen once. Sequencing was carried out using peripheral blood. The receptors originated from a man aged 60 to 69 who had recovered from COVID-19. Both conserved end residues are part of each CDR3. A D gene is named only where the DNA matches it firmly. Where a row states a size, it is once, few, many or the class of an expanded clone; other rows omit it.

d_call	clone_size	v_call	j_call	cdr3_nt	cdr3_aa
-	-	TRBV20-1	TRBJ2-7	TGCAGTGCTAGTCACGGCTCCTACGAGCAGTACTTC	CSASHGSYEQYF
-	-	TRBV2	TRBJ1-2	TGTGCCACAGGACAGAACTATGGCTACACCTTC	CATGQNYGYTF
-	-	TRBV19	TRBJ1-5	TGTGCCAGTCGGGGGTATAGCAATCAGCCCCAGCATTTT	CASRGYSNQPQHF
TRBD1	-	TRBV5-1	TRBJ2-7	TGCGCCAGCAGAACCGGGACAGGGGGCTTCTACGAGCAGTACTTC	CASRTGTGGFYEQYF
-	few	TRBV27	TRBJ1-3	TGTGCCAGCCGCTCAGGGGCTGCTGGAAACACCATATATTTT	CASRSGAAGNTIYF
TRBD2	-	TRBV7-9	TRBJ2-2	TGTGCCAGCAGCTATTGGACTAGCGGGGCGACCGGGGAGCTGTTTTTT	CASSYWTSGATGELFF
TRBD2	-	TRBV7-8	TRBJ2-5	TGTGCCAGCAGCGGAGGGACTAGCGGGAGGTGGTCCCAGTACTTC	CASSGGTSGRWSQYF
TRBD2	-	TRBV30	TRBJ2-1	TGTGCCTGGGAGGACGGGCCAGTGGGGGGGTCATACAATGAGCAGTTCTTC	CAWEDGPVGGSYNEQFF
TRBD2	-	TRBV7-8	TRBJ2-1	TGTGCCAGCAGCTCAATTACCGGGACTAGCGGGGGGGCACTCAATGAGCAGTTCTTC	CASSSITGTSGGALNEQFF
-	-	TRBV27	TRBJ2-5	TGTGCCAGCAGTTTGTGGGGGGATCAAGAGACCCAGTACTTC	CASSLWGDQETQYF
-	once	TRBV3-1/TRBV3-2	TRBJ2-3	TGTGCCAGCAGCCACACCCAGACGGGGGTTAACACAGATACGCAGTATTTT	CASSHTQTGVNTDTQYF
TRBD1	-	TRBV9	TRBJ1-1	TGTGCCAGCAGCTTGTCAGGGGGGTTGACTGAAGCTTTCTTT	CASSLSGGLTEAFF
TRBD2	-	TRBV6-4	TRBJ2-2	TGTGCCAGCAGAATCAGCGGGGGGGCCAACACCGGGGAGCTGTTTTTT	CASRISGGANTGELFF
TRBD2	-	TRBV5-1	TRBJ2-2	TGCGCCAGCACCGGCCTAGCGGCGAACACCGGGGAGCTGTTTTTT	CASTGLAANTGELFF
TRBD1	-	TRBV9	TRBJ2-5	TGTGCCAGCAGCGTAGAAGGGACAGGGGTTGGAGGAGAGACCCAGTACTTC	CASSVEGTGVGGETQYF
TRBD2	-	TRBV4-1	TRBJ2-1	TGCGCCAGCAGCCAAGAGGTTAGCGGGGCTTACAATGAGCAGTTCTTC	CASSQEVSGAYNEQFF
TRBD1	-	TRBV19	TRBJ1-5	TGTGCCAGTAGCGAAGGACAGGGAAAGAGCAATCAGCCCCAGCATTTT	CASSEGQGKSNQPQHF
TRBD1	-	TRBV30	TRBJ1-1	TGTGCCTGGACCCACGGACAGGGGCGGGGAGCTTTCTTT	CAWTHGQGRGAFF
TRBD2	-	TRBV9	TRBJ2-1	TGTGCCAGCAGCGTAGCCTCTAGCGGGGGGGGCAGTGAGCAGTTCTTC	CASSVASSGGGSEQFF
-	-	TRBV9	TRBJ2-1	TGTGCCAGCAGCGTAGGGCCCAGTGGGGGGAGCTCCTACAATGAGCAGTTCTTC	CASSVGPSGGSSYNEQFF
TRBD1	-	TRBV3-1/TRBV3-2	TRBJ2-5	TGTGCCAGCAGCCGATTGGGACAGCGAGAAGAGACCCAGTACTTC	CASSRLGQREETQYF
TRBD1	-	TRBV4-1	TRBJ1-2	TGCGCCAGCAGCCAAGGGCAGGGGGATTCGAGAGGCTACACCTTC	CASSQGQGDSRGYTF
TRBD1	-	TRBV7-2	TRBJ1-2	TGTGCCAGCAGCTTCAGGGGGCTGGGTGGCTACACCTTC	CASSFRGLGGYTF
-	-	TRBV9	TRBJ2-5	TGTGCCAGCAGCGAGAGGGGGGGCCTGGGGACCCAGTACTTC	CASSERGGLGTQYF
TRBD1	-	TRBV27	TRBJ1-6	TGTGCCAGCGGGAGACAGGGCAGTTCACCCCTCCACTTT	CASGRQGSSPLHF
-	-	TRBV7-9	TRBJ2-7	TGTGCCAGCAGCTTAGCGCCAGGCCTCGAGCAGTACTTC	CASSLAPGLEQYF
-	-	TRBV21-1	TRBJ2-7	TGTGCCAGCAGCCGAACGGGACAGGGAACCTACGAGCAGTACTTC	CASSRTGQGTYEQYF
-	-	TRBV24-1	TRBJ2-2	TGTGCCACCAGTGATGCTGGGGGGGGCGGTACCGGGGAGCTGTTTTTT	CATSDAGGGGTGELFF
TRBD1	-	TRBV2	TRBJ1-5	TGTGCCAGCTGCGGGACAGGGGGACGGGGCAATCAGCCCCAGCATTTT	CASCGTGGRGNQPQHF
-	few	TRBV6-2/TRBV6-3	TRBJ1-1	TGTGCCAGCAGTTCCCAGGAAGACACTGAAGCTTTCTTT	CASSSQEDTEAFF
-	-	TRBV2	TRBJ1-1	TGTGCCAGCACCTTGACAGGTATGAACACTGAAGCTTTCTTT	CASTLTGMNTEAFF
TRBD1	-	TRBV5-1	TRBJ1-6	TGCGCCAGCAGCTCCGGGACAGACAATTCACCCCTCCACTTT	CASSSGTDNSPLHF
-	-	TRBV7-2	TRBJ2-2	TGTGCCAGCAGCTTAAGGGGGGGGAACACCGGGGAGCTGTTTTTT	CASSLRGGNTGELFF
TRBD1	-	TRBV2	TRBJ2-7	TGTGCCAGTCGCCGGGACAGGGGATACGAGCAGTACTTC	CASRRDRGYEQYF
TRBD1	-	TRBV19	TRBJ2-2	TGTGCCAGTAGTATTGAACCTCTGACAGGGGTGAACACCGGGGAGCTGTTTTTT	CASSIEPLTGVNTGELFF
-	-	TRBV3-1/TRBV3-2	TRBJ2-7	TGTGCCAGCAGCCCCGGGACTGCCTACGAGCAGTACTTC	CASSPGTAYEQYF
TRBD2	-	TRBV25-1	TRBJ2-3	TGTGCCAGCAGGTGGACTAGCGGGGGTACAGATACGCAGTATTTT	CASRWTSGGTDTQYF
TRBD1	-	TRBV24-1	TRBJ2-1	TGTGCCACCAGCATCAGTGGACAGGGGTTTTACAATGAGCAGTTCTTC	CATSISGQGFYNEQFF
TRBD1	many	TRBV18	TRBJ1-6	TGTGCCAGCTCAAGACAGGGTGGCTCACCCCTCCACTTT	CASSRQGGSPLHF
-	once	TRBV15	TRBJ2-3	TGTGCCACCAGCGCGCGGGCTACAGATACGCAGTATTTT	CATSARATDTQYF
-	-	TRBV10-2	TRBJ2-3	TGCGCCAGCATGGTCTCCGGGGGGCGCACAGATACGCAGTATTTT	CASMVSGGRTDTQYF
TRBD1	-	TRBV19	TRBJ1-2	TGTGCCAGTACTGATCACGGCCGGGACAGGGATGGCTACACCTTC	CASTDHGRDRDGYTF
-	-	TRBV5-4	TRBJ2-7	TGTGCCAGCAGCGACAGGACGTTGGGCTACGAGCAGTACTTC	CASSDRTLGYEQYF
-	-	TRBV19	TRBJ1-1	TGTGCCAGTAGTAACACAGGAAACACTGAAGCTTTCTTT	CASSNTGNTEAFF
-	-	TRBV7-9	TRBJ1-6	TGTGCCAGCAGCTTACAATCTAATTCACCCCTCCACTTT	CASSLQSNSPLHF
TRBD1	-	TRBV6-1	TRBJ2-3	TGTGCCAGCAGTGAGACCCCGGGACAGGGCACAGATACGCAGTATTTT	CASSETPGQGTDTQYF
-	-	TRBV12-3/TRBV12-4	TRBJ1-2	TGTGCCAGCTCCCCGGGGGGGGACTATGGCTACACCTTC	CASSPGGDYGYTF
-	once	TRBV12-3/TRBV12-4	TRBJ1-3	TGTGCCAGCAGTTTAATGCGCGGAAACACCATATATTTT	CASSLMRGNTIYF
-	-	TRBV5-1	TRBJ2-3	TGCGCCAGCAGCACCCGTGGACAGGGAGGGACAGATACGCAGTATTTT	CASSTRGQGGTDTQYF
-	-	TRBV6-5	TRBJ2-7	TGTGCCAGCAGGGACACTTCCTACGAGCAGTACTTC	CASRDTSYEQYF
-	few	TRBV5-6	TRBJ2-7	TGTGCCAGCAGCTTATCCGGGGTTTTACAGTACTTC	CASSLSGVLQYF
-	-	TRBV12-3/TRBV12-4	TRBJ1-1	TGTGCCAGCAGTTTAAAGGGGATGGCTGAAGCTTTCTTT	CASSLKGMAEAFF
-	-	TRBV6-1	TRBJ1-4	TGTGCCAGCAGTGAAGCTACAGGGTCCGGTAATGAAAAACTGTTTTTT	CASSEATGSGNEKLFF